This TCR beta chain is from a study of vaccination and CD4 T cells after COVID-19. Treatment indicated: approximately nine-day PBMC culture with coronavirus spike peptide pools or control peptides (ViraFEST assay). These CD4+ T cells came from an unexposed donor, sampled before the COVID-19 pandemic (2011-2018). At the Johns Hopkins FTIC core, DNA taken from cultured CD4+ T cells was sequenced by way of the Oncomine TCR Beta short-read assay. Genomic DNA was extracted from cultured CD4+ T cells. TCRdb independently ran MiXCR on the PCR reads; one entry per CDR3 protein. The sample lists roughly 7,600 distinct CDR3 sequences, roughly 29% occurring once. About this clonotype: Its antigen remains unknown.

The CDR3 covers 17 residues. The junction had 12 bases not matched to a gene; V was cut back by 9 bases and J by 0 bases. Germline V lookup: CDR1 LNHDA, CDR2 SQIVND (reference sequence). This clonotype was sampled from a human donor in good health. The sample taken for sequencing was CD4+ T cells from blood, cultured in vitro. This chain uses TRBV19 with TRBJ2-1; 9 bases are a match to TRBD2. CDR3 amino acids: CASRLAAIGSSYNEQFF. The CDR3 DNA sequence: TGTGCCAGCCGACTAGCGGCTATAGGGAGCTCCTACAATGAGCAGTTCTTC.